This T cell receptor (beta chain) was captured by sequencing in a study of T-cell reconstitution after alpha-beta-depleted transplantation in children. Points from the study as a whole: Several hundred expanded graft clones reportedly supplied alpha-beta T cells about two months after transplant.

This sample's TCRbeta library carried unique molecular identifier barcodes. TCRdb recomputed calls from the PCR reads with MiXCR, one row per CDR3 protein. The repertoire holds some 840,000 distinct CDR3 sequences, with roughly 15% as singletons. This CDR3 is 16 amino acids long. J gave up 3 bases and V 1 base, and 3 bases lay outside the gene matches. In germline, CDR1 is LGHNA, CDR2 YNFKEQ. A remark on this clonotype: Antigen specificity is unknown.

This rearrangement joins TRBV4-2 to TRBJ2-1, with 10 positions matching TRBD1. This sequence was found in a male patient younger than 18 who had a stem cell transplant for acute lymphoblastic leukemia, so the T cells may come from the graft donor. Sequencing was performed on PBMCs, mostly from graft donor cells, taken 360 days after TCRalphabeta/CD19-depleted stem cell transplant. The CDR3, as DNA: TGTGCCAGCAGCCAAGGAGGGGACAGGGGCTACAATGAGCAGTTCTTC. Protein product: CASSQGGDRGYNEQFF.